This T cell receptor (beta chain) derives from a study of blood T cell repertoires in COVID-19. Study-wide context: The United States, Italy and Spain supplied acute and convalescent COVID-19 samples.

Participants were aged about 18 to 89 years from 20 to 30 US areas. Assignment of participants to cohorts was predicated upon participant-reported clinical history. Study processing details: Counts of nucleated cells, estimated from reference gene primer amplification, were obtained. The repertoire was sequenced with immunoSEQ multiplex PCR; TCRdb's copy has only in-frame clones and lacks some. V and J calls plus clone size are reproduced from that table; the DNA served to infer D and trimming. The sample lists some 380,000 clones, approximately 91% occurring once. The CDR3 totals 16 residues. V was clipped by 1 base and J by 5 bases; unmatched bases: 7. The germline V gene encodes CDR1 LGHDT and CDR2 YNNKEL (reference sequence). In this sample, this clone turned up once.

The specimen sequenced was PBMCs or T cells enriched from blood (not recorded which). This sequence joins TRBV3-1 (or the pseudogene TRBV3-2) and TRBJ2-1; 8 bases align to TRBD1. This TCR came from a woman aged 40 to 55 with acute COVID-19. DNA for the CDR3: TGTGCCAGCAGCCAAGGTTGGACAGGGATCCACAATGAGCAGTTCTTC. Protein sequence: CASSQGWTGIHNEQFF.